The clone carrying this T cell receptor beta chain has ten or more counts. The antigen is undetermined. These data are taken from a study of human T cells and chemical hapten exposure. Notes on the study in general: Patch test score tracked positively with PT1 expanded TCR counts.

Time point defined: patch test 3, about 24 weeks after DPC sensitization. The treatment: therapeutic diphenylcyclopropenone sensitization with weekly scalp DPC. Samples of blood were obtained prior to the application of each patch test. Unique molecular identifiers were linked by the library to individual cDNA molecules. TCRdb recomputed calls from the RACE reads with MiXCR, one row per CDR3 protein. The sample lists about 84,000 distinct CDR3 sequences, 11% seen once, with around 3.7% in the top ten. This CDR3 region has 15 residues. In germline, CDR1 is SGHTA, CDR2 FQGTGA. Trimming pared 5 bases from V and 8 bases from J, leaving 21 bases between.

This rearrangement joins TRBV7-3 to TRBJ1-2; D unclear. The receptor was isolated from a woman in her forties or fifties with alopecia areata. Some clones in this sample may be carry-over from other donors' samples. The source material was whole blood, sampled in connection with sensitization to the hapten diphenylcyclopropenone (DPC). CDR3: CASSPHGMAGEGYTF. DNA for the CDR3: TGTGCCAGCAGCCCCCACGGGATGGCCGGGGAGGGCTACACCTTC.